The 23 T cell receptor beta chains below all came from one sample that was sequenced in a study of metastatic and nonmetastatic thyroid tumors. All patients were treatment-naive before thyroid surgery. TCRdb re-analyzed the PCR reads using MiXCR. Of approximately 12,000 clones detected, 25% to 35% appear once; the ten largest clones hold over 9.5%. Sample: tumor tissue. These receptors were obtained from a female donor with papillary thyroid cancer or a benign thyroid nodule (not recorded which). Some clones in this sample may be carry-over from other donors' samples.

As to this clone: At one boundary the junction diverges from the germline segment, which might be a read error. This chain uses TRBV6-1 with TRBJ2-6, with D unclear. The CDR3 contains 15 residues. Germline CDR1 and CDR2: MNHNS and SASEGT. The CDR3 DNA follows: TGTGCCAGCAGTGACGGTAGCTCTTGGGCCAACGTCCTGACTTTC. Translation: CASSDGSSWANVLTF.

Relative to its sample, this clone is medium-sized (0.01 to 0.1%). V and J are TRBV7-2 and TRBJ1-1; the D is unclear. This CDR3 spans 12 amino acids. Looked up from germline, CDR1 is SGHTA and CDR2 is FQGNSA. V gave up 4 bases and J gave up 8 bases, with 11 bases separating them. The CDR3 region is CASSSYLGEAFF. The DNA of the CDR3 is TGTGCCAGCAGCTCCTACCTCGGCGAAGCTTTCTTT. Variable domain in full (rest from reference TRBV7-2 and TRBJ1-1): GAGVSQSPSNKVTEKGKDVELRCDPISGHTALYWYRQSLGQGLEFLIYFQGNSAPDKSGLPSDRFSAERTGGSVSTLTIQRTQQEDSAVYLCASSSYLGEAFFGQGTRLTVV.

This clone counts as medium-sized. The chain couples TRBV19 to TRBJ2-3, with TRBD2 matching over 7 bases. The V segment lost 4 bases and the J segment 2 bases; nucleotides outside the gene matches: 3. CDR1 is LNHDA and CDR2 is SQIVND in the germline V gene (reference sequence). CDR3 length: 14 amino acids. CDR3 coding DNA: TGTGCCAGTAGTACCGGGACTATCACAGATACGCAGTATTTT. Its translation: CASSTGTITDTQYF. The variable domain in full, completed from reference TRBV19 and TRBJ2-3, reads DGGITQSPKYLFRKEGQNVTLSCEQNLNHDAMYWYRQDPGQGLRLIYYSQIVNDFQKGDIAEGYSVSREKKESFPLTVTSAQKNPTAFYLCASSTGTITDTQYFGPGTRLTVL.

This clone was observed a few times. The chain has TRBV6-1 and TRBJ1-6; 7 bases fit TRBD1. Germline V gene sequence: CDR1 MNHNS, CDR2 SASEGT. The CDR3 consists of 16 residues. V lost 0 bases and J lost 7; bases outside the gene matches: 6. The CDR3 is CASSEAGRGTNSPLHF. CDR3 sequence (DNA): TGTGCCAGCAGTGAAGCGGGCAGGGGGACCAATTCACCCCTCCACTTT.

As regards this clone: A read error may account for a junction end that differs from germline. The chain combines TRBV28 with TRBJ2-7; tentatively, D is TRBD1 (5 bases). CDR3 length equals 13 residues. Germline-derived CDR1 and CDR2 are MDHEN and SYDVKM. The CDR3 spells CANSLSPWGQQYF. The CDR3 nucleotides are TGTGCCAACAGTTTATCTCCATGGGGCCAGCAGTACTTC.

This clone showed up many times. The J gene is TRBJ2-1, the V gene TRBV18; D might be TRBD2 (6 bases). Germline CDR1 is KGHSH and CDR2 is LQKENI. This CDR3 has 16 residues. Trimming took 1 base from V and 5 from J, leaving 15 bases between them. This chain's CDR3 is CASSPQLSGLNNEQFF. The CDR3 coding sequence is TGTGCCAGCTCACCACAACTTAGCGGTCTAAACAATGAGCAGTTCTTC.

The V and J genes are TRBV7-3 and TRBJ2-7, with D hard to call. CDR1 SGHTA and CDR2 FQGTGA come from the germline V gene. The length of the CDR3 is 15 residues. Between the trimmed V and J ends, which lost 4 bases and 0 bases, there was a span of 13 bases. CDR3 sequence reads: CASSSIITSSYEQYV. As DNA, the CDR3 is TGTGCCAGCAGCTCCATCATTACAAGCTCCTACGAGCAGTACGTC.

The chain recombines TRBV9 with TRBJ1-2; 8 nucleotides match TRBD1. The trim removed 4 bases at V and 12 bases at J, leaving 8 bases unmatched. Germline loops: CDR1 SGDLS, CDR2 YYNGEE. The CDR3 spans 12 residues. CDR3 bases: TGTGCCAGCAGCAGAATGGGACAGGACGACACCTTC. Protein: CASSRMGQDDTF.

This clone appeared many times. V and J are TRBV20-1 and TRBJ2-3, with D possibly being TRBD2 (6 bases). The CDR3 sequence is 14 residues long. Germline V gene data show CDR1 as DFQATT and CDR2 as SNEGSKA (reference sequence). V was clipped by 6 bases and J by 5 bases, with 18 bases between them. CDR3 sequence reads: CSAPVPGAKDTQYF. In DNA, the CDR3 is TGCAGTGCCCCTGTTCCGGGAGCAAAAGATACGCAGTATTTT.

The V and J genes are TRBV27 and TRBJ2-1; D not certain. V shed 5 bases and J shed 6 bases, with 8 bases lying between them. The CDR3 runs 12 residues. CDR1 MNHEY and CDR2 SMNVEV come from the germline V gene (reference sequence). CDR3 sequence reads: CASSRPFNEQFF. CDR3 DNA sequence: TGTGCCAGCAGTAGGCCTTTCAATGAGCAGTTCTTC.

The J gene is TRBJ1-2, the V gene TRBV5-1; D is undetermined. The CDR3 runs 12 residues. Germline lookup yields CDR1 SGHRS and CDR2 YFSETQ. V lost 6 bases and J lost 2, with 8 bases in between. This chain's CDR3 is CASKTENYGYTF. In DNA form, the CDR3 reads TGCGCCAGCAAGACGGAGAACTATGGCTACACCTTC.

This clone is medium-sized. J is TRBJ2-7 and V is TRBV5-1; 9 bases are a match to TRBD2. V lost 4 bases to trimming and J lost 6 bases; unmatched junction nucleotides: 2. The CDR3 length is 12 residues. CDR1 and CDR2 (germline): SGHRS, YFSETQ. The CDR3 sequence is CASSGGGGEQYF. The DNA for the CDR3 is TGCGCCAGCAGCGGCGGGGGGGGCGAGCAGTACTTC.

The J gene is TRBJ2-7, the V gene TRBV9; 7 bases agree with TRBD1. Germline V gene data show CDR1 as SGDLS and CDR2 as YYNGEE. CDR3 length equals 15 residues. Trimming removed 2 bases from V and 6 bases from J; junction bases left unmatched: 11. CDR3 residues: CASSVADRYGSEQYF. The CDR3 DNA reads as TGTGCCAGCAGCGTGGCGGACAGGTACGGCTCCGAGCAGTACTTC.

The CDR3 loop reads CASSFFRASEAFF. The CDR3 nucleotides read TGTGCCAGCAGCTTTTTCAGGGCATCTGAAGCTTTCTTT. The chain uses TRBV11-2 and TRBJ1-1; D may be TRBD1 (5 bases). V lost 3 bases to trimming and J lost 6 bases, with 11 bases between them. From germline, CDR1 is SGHAT and CDR2 FQNNGV. This CDR3 region has 13 residues. Drawing the rest from reference TRBV11-2 and TRBJ1-1, the complete variable domain is EAGVAQSPRYKIIEKRQSVAFWCNPISGHATLYWYQQILGQGPKLLIQFQNNGVVDDSQLPKDRFSAERLKGVDSTLKIQPAKLEDSAVYLCASSFFRASEAFFGQGTRLTVV.

This clone was picked up a small number of times. The chain links TRBV25-1 to TRBJ2-1, with D perhaps matching TRBD1 (6 bases). The CDR3 has 15 residues. V was cut by 2 bases and J by 3 bases, with 11 bases left in between. From germline, CDR1 is MGHDK and CDR2 SYGVNS. CDR3 sequence: CASSEGGRDYNEQFF. CDR3 bases: TGTGCCAGCAGTGAAGGGGGCCGGGACTACAATGAGCAGTTCTTC. The full variable domain, completed using reference TRBV25-1 and TRBJ2-1, is EADIYQTPRYLVIGTGKKITLECSQTMGHDKMYWYQQDPGMELHLIHYSYGVNSTEKGDLSSESTVSRIRTEHFPLTLESARPSHTSQYLCASSEGGRDYNEQFFGPGTRLTVL.

This chain links TRBV20-1 with TRBJ2-3; the match to TRBD1 covers 11 bases. The CDR3 runs to 14 residues. Germline CDR1 reads DFQATT; CDR2 reads SNEGSKA (reference sequence). Losses at the gene ends were 4 bases for V and 6 bases for J; bases not matched to a gene: 6. CDR3: CSANPGQGGDTQYF. CDR3 nucleotides: TGCAGTGCTAACCCGGGACAGGGGGGCGATACGCAGTATTTT.

In its sample, this clone is medium-sized. The chain recombines TRBV19 with TRBJ1-1, with unresolved D. The CDR3 runs to 16 residues. CDR1 is LNHDA, CDR2 SQIVND, per germline (reference sequence). The V gene lost 6 bases and the J gene lost 5 bases, with 22 bases spanning the gap. CDR3: CASRSFWGEGGTEAFF. In nucleotides, the CDR3 is TGTGCCAGTAGATCATTCTGGGGAGAAGGAGGGACTGAAGCTTTCTTT.

By sample fraction, this clone is medium-sized. V and J are TRBV6-1 and TRBJ2-1; 15 bases fit TRBD2. Trimming took 7 bases from V and 7 from J; bases not matched to a gene: 5. Germline CDR1 and CDR2: MNHNS and SASEGT. The length of the CDR3 is 15 residues. CDR3 sequence reads: CASTDGTSGRNEQFF. The CDR3 DNA follows: TGTGCCAGCACCGACGGGACTAGCGGGAGGAATGAGCAGTTCTTC.

The genes are TRBV11-1 and TRBJ2-7; D might be TRBD1 (6 bases). Germline CDR1 SGHAT, CDR2 FQDESV (reference sequence). V gave up 2 bases and J gave up 7 bases, with 21 bases separating them. The CDR3 consists of 16 residues. The CDR3 DNA follows: TGTGCCAGCAGCTTAAGGGGGACCGACCCTCTGGGGGAGCAGTACTTC. Residues: CASSLRGTDPLGEQYF.

The chain links TRBV13 to TRBJ1-2; D uncertain. This CDR3 has 14 amino acids. The V end lost 5 bases, the J end lost 2 bases, and 12 bases lay between the germline ends. In germline, CDR1 is PRHDT, CDR2 FYEKMQ (reference sequence). DNA for the CDR3: TGTGCCAGCAGCCTCGGACTCTCCAACTATGGCTACACCTTC. Amino acid sequence: CASSLGLSNYGYTF.

By sample fraction, this clone is medium-sized (0.01 to 0.1%). The chain has TRBV19 and TRBJ1-1; 9 positions agree with TRBD1. The CDR3 spans 15 residues. Looked up from germline, CDR1 is LNHDA and CDR2 is SQIVND (reference sequence). V gave up 5 bases and J gave up 5 bases; unmatched junction bases: 9. The CDR3 DNA sequence: TGTGCCAGTAGTGGGATACAGGGGGCTGAGACTGAAGCTTTCTTT. The encoded protein is CASSGIQGAETEAFF.

This clone was counted at least ten times. The rearrangement uses TRBV30 and TRBJ2-2; 12 bases fit TRBD2. V shed 2 bases and J 2 bases; nucleotides not matched to a gene: 12. Germline values: CDR1 GTSNPN, CDR2 SVGIG (reference sequence). The CDR3 totals 19 residues. The DNA for the CDR3 is TGTGCCTGGAGTTCCCCCGGCCTAGCGGGAGGGTACAACACCGGGGAGCTGTTTTTT. It translates to CAWSSPGLAGGYNTGELFF.

The table lists this clone with a few counts. V and J are TRBV29-1 and TRBJ2-1; D may match TRBD1 or TRBD2 (5 bases each). The CDR3 covers 16 residues. CDR1 and CDR2 (germline): SQVTM, ANQGSEA. V was shortened by 4 bases and J by 3 bases, with 19 bases between the two germline ends. This chain's CDR3 is CSVGPLGTDGYNEQFF. The CDR3 DNA sequence: TGCAGCGTTGGCCCCCTTGGGACCGACGGCTACAATGAGCAGTTCTTC.